This TCR beta chain was retrieved from a study of human T cells and chemical hapten exposure. Germline V gene data show CDR1 as SQVTM and CDR2 as ANQGSEA. The CDR3 spans 12 residues. V was trimmed by 4 bases and J by 1 base, leaving 4 bases between them. Stated time point: pre-sensitization, week 0. Documented treatment: therapeutic diphenylcyclopropenone sensitization with weekly scalp DPC. This clonotype showed up just a few times. TCRdb ran MiXCR on the RACE reads and lists one entry per CDR3 protein. This sample has approximately 180,000 distinct CDR3 sequences, with approximately 31% found just once.

The chain employs TRBV29-1 and TRBJ2-2, with D hard to call. This specimen was whole blood, taken in connection with sensitization to the hapten diphenylcyclopropenone (DPC). This clonotype was sampled from a young woman with alopecia areata. Some clones in this sample may be carry-over from other donors' samples. CDR3 region: CSVGWNTGELFF. CDR3 nucleotides: TGCAGCGTTGGGTGGAACACCGGGGAGCTGTTTTTT.